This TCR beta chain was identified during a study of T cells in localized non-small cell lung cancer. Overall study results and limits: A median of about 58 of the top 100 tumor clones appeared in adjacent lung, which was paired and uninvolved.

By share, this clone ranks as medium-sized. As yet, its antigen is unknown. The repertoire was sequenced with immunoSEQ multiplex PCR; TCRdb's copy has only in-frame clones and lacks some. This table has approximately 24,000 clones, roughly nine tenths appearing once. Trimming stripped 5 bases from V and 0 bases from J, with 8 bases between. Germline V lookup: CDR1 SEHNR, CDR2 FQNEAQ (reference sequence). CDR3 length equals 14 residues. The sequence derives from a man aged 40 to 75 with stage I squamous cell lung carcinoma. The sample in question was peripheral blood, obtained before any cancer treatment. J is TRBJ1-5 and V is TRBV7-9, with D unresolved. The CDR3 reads CASSPDNSNQPQHF. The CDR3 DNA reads TGTGCCAGCAGCCCTGACAATAGCAATCAGCCCCAGCATTTT.